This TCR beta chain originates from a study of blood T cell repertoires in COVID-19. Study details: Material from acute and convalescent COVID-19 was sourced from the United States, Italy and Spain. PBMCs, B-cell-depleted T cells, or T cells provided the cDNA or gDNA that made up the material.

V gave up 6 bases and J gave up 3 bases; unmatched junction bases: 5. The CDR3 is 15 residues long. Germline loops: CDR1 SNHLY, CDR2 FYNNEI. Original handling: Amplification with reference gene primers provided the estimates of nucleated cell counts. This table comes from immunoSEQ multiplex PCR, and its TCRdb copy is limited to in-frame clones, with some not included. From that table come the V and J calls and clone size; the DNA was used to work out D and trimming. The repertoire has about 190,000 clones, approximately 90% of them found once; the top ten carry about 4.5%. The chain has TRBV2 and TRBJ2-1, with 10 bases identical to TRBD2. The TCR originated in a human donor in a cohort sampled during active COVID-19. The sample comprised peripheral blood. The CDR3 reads CASRVTSGNYNEQFF. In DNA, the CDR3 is TGTGCCAGCAGAGTAACTAGCGGGAACTACAATGAGCAGTTCTTC.